The rows below give T cell receptor beta chains drawn from one sample of a study of T cell responses to AZD1222 COVID-19 vaccine. Profiling relied on immunoSEQ multiplex PCR, and the TCRdb table lists in-frame clones only, not all of them. The profile covers 100,000 or so clones, with about 88% appearing a single time and 3.7% taken by the ten largest. This specimen was peripheral blood, taken on day 0 of AZD1222 vaccination. These receptors were taken from an adult in good health. The CDR3 runs from the conserved cysteine through the conserved F or W. The D gene is left open where the match is weak. Clone sizes are given selectively: once, few, many, or a class where the clone is expanded.

V gene,J gene,D gene,clone size,CDR3 protein,CDR3 DNA
TRBV5-6,TRBJ1-2,NA,NA,CASSLAPGHGYTF,TGTGCCAGCAGCTTGGCCCCAGGGCACGGCTACACCTTC
TRBV15,TRBJ2-5,NA,NA,CATSSRLSQETQYF,TGTGCCACCAGCAGTCGATTATCCCAAGAGACCCAGTACTTC
TRBV9,TRBJ2-3,TRBD2,NA,CASSVRPLAGATDTQYF,TGTGCCAGCAGCGTCCGCCCTCTAGCGGGGGCCACAGATACGCAGTATTTT
TRBV29-1,TRBJ2-7,NA,NA,CSVGLSSYEQYF,TGCAGCGTGGGACTTAGCTCCTACGAGCAGTACTTC
TRBV7-2,TRBJ1-3,NA,NA,CASSFLVREGNTIYF,TGTGCCAGCAGCTTTCTTGTAAGAGAGGGAAACACCATATATTTT
TRBV6-5,TRBJ1-1,TRBD1,NA,CASSYLGQGKDTEAFF,TGTGCCAGCAGTTACCTCGGACAGGGGAAGGACACTGAAGCTTTCTTT
TRBV5-1,TRBJ2-1,NA,NA,CASGRTGSYNEQFF,TGCGCCAGCGGAAGGACGGGTTCCTACAATGAGCAGTTCTTC
TRBV3-1/TRBV3-2,TRBJ1-2,NA,NA,CASSPSTYEGGYGYTF,TGTGCCAGCAGCCCTTCCACATACGAGGGTGGCTATGGCTACACCTTC
TRBV12-3/TRBV12-4,TRBJ2-7,NA,NA,CASSSNYEQYF,TGTGCCAGCAGTTCAAACTACGAGCAGTACTTC
TRBV5-6,TRBJ1-5,NA,few,CASSLGLSQPQHF,TGTGCCAGCAGTCTAGGGTTGAGTCAGCCCCAGCATTTT